This entry lists 5 T cell receptor beta chains sequenced from one sample in a study of T cells in localized non-small cell lung cancer. Sequencing used immunoSEQ multiplex PCR; TCRdb keeps in-frame clones, though not all of them. The table includes approximately 67,000 clones, 84% detected once. The sequenced sample was peripheral blood, obtained before any cancer treatment. All receptors come from a female donor older than 55 with stage I lung adenocarcinoma.

The rearrangement links TRBV27 to TRBJ1-1; D unresolved. This CDR3 region has 12 residues. CDR1 MNHEY and CDR2 SMNVEV come from the germline V gene (reference sequence). The V end was cut by 6 bases, the J end by 8 bases, with 13 bases between. CDR3 nucleotides: TGTGCCAGCAGCCCGGGGTTGGGCGAAGCTTTCTTT. It yields the protein CASSPGLGEAFF.

CDR3 sequence reads: CASSIQGLGGYTF. CDR3 coding DNA: TGTGCCAGCAGCATACAGGGGTTAGGTGGCTACACCTTC. V and J are TRBV7-2 and TRBJ1-2, with 7 nucleotides matching TRBD1. CDR1 and CDR2 (germline): SGHTA, FQGNSA. Trimming took 5 bases from V and 7 from J; bases not matched to a gene: 7. The CDR3 sequence is 13 residues long.

The chain recombines TRBV11-2 with TRBJ1-2; D is uncertain. Germline values: CDR1 SGHAT, CDR2 FQNNGV. The CDR3 length is 15 residues. The V and J ends lost 1 base and 7 bases respectively, with 16 bases between them. CDR3 nucleotide sequence: TGTGCCAGCAGCTTAGGGGCAGGAGCATTAGTTGGCTACACCTTC. Protein: CASSLGAGALVGYTF.

The chain uses TRBV5-1 and TRBJ1-1; TRBD1 is a possible D gene (6 bases). CDR3 size: 15 residues. The V end lost 2 bases, the J end lost 1 base, and 12 bases lay between the germline ends. Germline-derived CDR1 and CDR2 are SGHRS and YFSETQ. CDR3: CASSFMTGSNTEAFF. The CDR3, as DNA: TGCGCCAGCAGCTTCATGACAGGATCGAACACTGAAGCTTTCTTT.

The rearrangement joins TRBV2 to TRBJ1-4, with D possibly matching TRBD1 (5 bases). CDR3 length: 15 amino acids. Germline V gene sequence: CDR1 SNHLY, CDR2 FYNNEI. Between the trimmed V and J ends, which lost 8 bases and 8 bases, there was a span of 21 bases. Here the CDR3 reads CASLGMDGGPEKLFF. CDR3 nucleotides: TGTGCCAGCTTGGGTATGGACGGGGGTCCAGAAAAACTGTTTTTT.